This T cell receptor (beta chain) was recorded in a study of cytomegalovirus exposure and HLA in healthy donors. Study-level information: Out of fewer than 500 genotyped donors, roughly 80% belonged to the Caucasian-associated ancestry cluster. Study results and caveats: Testing in vitro showed a few CMV-associated chains specific for CMV antigens. Follow-up analysis seemed to connect common viral pathogens with several of the most significant clusters identified. The study listed roughly 160 cytomegalovirus-associated TCR beta chains.

It was with 60 Vbeta and 13 Jbeta primers that the PCR ran. The table came from immunoSEQ multiplex PCR; TCRdb's copy has only in-frame clones and leaves some out. The data hold roughly 150,000 clones, with about 85% observed a single time. The germline V gene encodes CDR1 SEHNR and CDR2 FQNEAQ (reference sequence). This CDR3 spans 13 amino acids. The V end lost 7 bases, the J end lost 3 bases, and 12 bases lay between the germline ends. This clone was seen a few times. Antigen specificity is unknown. Sequenced material: PBMCs. The origin of this receptor is a boy between 2 and 15 years old in good health and CMV-seronegative. The rearrangement joins TRBV7-9 to TRBJ1-1, with unresolved D. CDR3 sequence: CASTLLGDTEAFF. The CDR3, as DNA: TGTGCCAGCACCCTGTTGGGAGACACTGAAGCTTTCTTT.